This T cell receptor (beta chain) was identified during a study of T cell changes during pregnancy in multiple sclerosis. Libraries were prepared by immunoSEQ multiplex PCR; TCRdb keeps only in-frame clonotypes and omits some of them. Of roughly 63,000 clones detected, 90% appear once; the ten largest clones hold more than 2%. Sequencing used peripheral blood, obtained in the second trimester of pregnancy. The sequence came from a female donor in good health, enrolled as a control in a pregnancy study.

The CDR3 is CASSPGQGSTGELFF. CDR3 nucleotide sequence: TGCGCCAGCAGCCCGGGACAGGGAAGTACCGGGGAGCTGTTTTTT. The genes are TRBV5-1 and TRBJ2-2; 9 nucleotides align to TRBD1. The CDR3 runs to 15 residues. The trim removed 4 bases at V and 5 bases at J, leaving 6 bases unmatched. Germline CDR1 is SGHRS and CDR2 is YFSETQ.